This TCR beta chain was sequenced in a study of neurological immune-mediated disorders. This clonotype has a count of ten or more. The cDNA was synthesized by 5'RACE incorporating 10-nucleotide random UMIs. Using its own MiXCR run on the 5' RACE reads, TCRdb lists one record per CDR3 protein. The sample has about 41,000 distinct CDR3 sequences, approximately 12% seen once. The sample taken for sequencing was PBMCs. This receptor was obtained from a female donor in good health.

CDR3 nucleotides: TGTGCCAGCAGAGTAGGGACAAAGACTACCTACGAGCAGTACTTC. It encodes CASRVGTKTTYEQYF. The rearrangement joins TRBV6-5 to TRBJ2-7; a weak D match, TRBD1 (6 bases). This CDR3 is built from 15 residues. Germline CDR1 is MNHEY and CDR2 is SVGAGI. V was pared by 6 bases and J by 2 bases, with 17 bases between.